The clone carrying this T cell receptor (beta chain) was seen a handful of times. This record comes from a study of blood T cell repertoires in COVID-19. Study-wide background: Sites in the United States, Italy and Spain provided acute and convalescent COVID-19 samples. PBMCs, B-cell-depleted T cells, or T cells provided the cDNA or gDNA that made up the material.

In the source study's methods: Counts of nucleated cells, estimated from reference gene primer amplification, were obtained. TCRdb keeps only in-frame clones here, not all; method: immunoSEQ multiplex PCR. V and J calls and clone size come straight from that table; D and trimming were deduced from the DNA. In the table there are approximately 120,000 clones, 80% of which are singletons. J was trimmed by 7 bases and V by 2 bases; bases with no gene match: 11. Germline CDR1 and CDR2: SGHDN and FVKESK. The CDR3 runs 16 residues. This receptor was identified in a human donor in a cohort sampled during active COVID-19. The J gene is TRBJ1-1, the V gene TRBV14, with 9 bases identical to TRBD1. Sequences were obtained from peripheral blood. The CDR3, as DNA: TGTGCCAGCAGCCAACCGGTGGGACAGGGAACCTTTGAAGCTTTCTTT. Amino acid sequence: CASSQPVGQGTFEAFF.